In its sample, the clone carrying this TCR beta chain was seen a few times. The record originates from a study of blood T cell repertoires in COVID-19. Study in general: From the United States, Italy and Spain came samples of acute and convalescent COVID-19. Sources were T cells, B-cell-depleted T cells, or PBMCs; the material itself was cDNA or gDNA.

The CDR3 loop spans 17 amino acids. Between the trimmed V and J ends, which lost 2 bases and 1 base, there was a span of 14 bases. Germline CDR1 and CDR2: SGHVS and FNYEAQ. Original processing methods: Nucleated cell number was recorded as an estimate derived from reference gene primer amplification. The protocol was immunoSEQ multiplex PCR, while the TCRdb copy is restricted to in-frame clones and leaves out a portion. The DNA gave D and trimming, while V, J and clone size come from that table. The sample has some 110,000 clones; approximately 80% are singletons. This clonotype was obtained from a woman aged 55-70 years with acute or convalescent COVID-19. Source material: peripheral blood. The rearrangement uses TRBV7-6 and TRBJ2-2, with D perhaps matching TRBD2 (6 bases). CDR3 DNA sequence: TGTGCCAGCAGCTTACGAGGACGGAGGGGGAACACCGGGGAGCTGTTTTTT. This translates into CASSLRGRRGNTGELFF. Complete variable domain (other parts from reference TRBV7-6 and TRBJ2-2): GAGVSQSPRYKVTKRGQDVALRCDPISGHVSLYWYRQALGQGPEFLTYFNYEAQQDKSGLPNDRFSAERPEGSISTLTIQRTEQRDSAMYRCASSLRGRRGNTGELFFGEGSRLTVL.